This T cell receptor (beta chain) comes out of a study of T cell responses to AZD1222 COVID-19 vaccine (dated by TCRdb to the early 2020s). At the level of the whole study: A total of just over 230 trial participants underwent TCR sequencing, of whom about 200 had received two doses of AZD1222 and 26 had received two doses of the MenACWY control vaccine. Trial participants were enrolled into age subgroups of 18-55, 56-69 and 70-plus years, which contained 148, 28 and 57 TCR-sequenced participants, respectively.

Study-level results and caveats: Participants were mostly white British, with more females than males. The authors suggested clonal diversity may have been underestimated. After two AZD1222 doses, both the breadth and the depth of spike-specific TCRs were significantly higher than at day 0 and than in MenACWY recipients. No day 14 peak-response samples were available, so repertoires were characterized only after the peak T cell response. Conclusions about previously exposed vaccinees are limited, since just five or six AZD1222 recipients were seropositive for SARS-CoV-2 at baseline. The 56-69-year group was small, and its depth increase did not reach significance, likely because of low power. Nearly half of unique spike-specific TCRs reportedly recognized epitopes outside regions mutated in the B.1.351 and B.1.1.7 variants. Vaccine-associated CD4 TCRs spanned the whole spike protein, with dominant responses in regions 160-218 and 743-854.

From its cysteine to its phenylalanine, the CDR3 spans 12 amino acids. Only the CDR3 part of the read is kept: 36 bases, read in frame from the first base. V is cut by 3 bases and J by 6 bases, and the space between the germline ends is 8 bases. CDR1 and CDR2 are drawn from the germline V gene: MGHDK, SYGVNS. The CDR3 regions of human TCRbeta chains were subjected to immunosequencing. Processing in the source paper ran as follows. Repertoire TCRs were matched against a reference library of SARS-CoV-2-specific TCRs generated with the MIRA antigen-specificity platform. Breadth was defined as the fraction of unique TCRs that were SARS-CoV-2-associated. Depth was defined as the fraction of total T cells that were SARS-CoV-2-associated. Each spike-specific TCR was assigned to its reactive spike region and to a CD4 or CD8 class using the MIRA data. Log10-transformed breadth and depth values were compared by one-way ANOVA with Sidak's multiple comparisons tests. What TCRdb holds here is the immuneACCESS table cut down to in-frame rearrangements. Part of the clones is not present; checked against another copy, under half of the missing clones reflect an unresolved V gene, and the others are unexplained. Clone size and V and J calls were adopted from that table, with D and trimming inferred from the DNA. Recorded for this sample are 100,000 to 150,000 clones; roughly 90% of them occurred a single time. The top ten clones comprise 0.85% to 1.3% of the sample.

This clone was seen once. No antigen is known for it. Base qualities are missing; no much larger clone stands one base away. Taken with the paper, the label for time point translates to: about 28 days (+/-7) after the second vaccine dose. AZD1222 recipients whose second dose came at about 4 weeks and those whose second dose came at about 12 weeks were combined into one group, since spike-specific TCR depth and breadth did not differ between the two schedules. Vaccinee samples were obtained from the UK trials COV001 and COV002, which included a single-blind randomized controlled phase 2/3 trial of AZD1222 (ChAdOx1 nCoV-19) in healthy adults. For TCRbeta chain sequencing, PBMC samples were collected from trial participants at day 0 and at day 28 after the second dose.

The specimen was peripheral blood, collected 28 days after the second AZD1222 dose. This receptor was taken from an adult who received the AZD1222 COVID-19 vaccine. The sequence is built from TRBV25-1 and TRBJ1-2; no D gene call is confident. The CDR3 region has the sequence CASSERRDGYTF. The DNA sequence follows: TGTGCCAGCAGTGAGAGAAGAGATGGCTACACCTTC.